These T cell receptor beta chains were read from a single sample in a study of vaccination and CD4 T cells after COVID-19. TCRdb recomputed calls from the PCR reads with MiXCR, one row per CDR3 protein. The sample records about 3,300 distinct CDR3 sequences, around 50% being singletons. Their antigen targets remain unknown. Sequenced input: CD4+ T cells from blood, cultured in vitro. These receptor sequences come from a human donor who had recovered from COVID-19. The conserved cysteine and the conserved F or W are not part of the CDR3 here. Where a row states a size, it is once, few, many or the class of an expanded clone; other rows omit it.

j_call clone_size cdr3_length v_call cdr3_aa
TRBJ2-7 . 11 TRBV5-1 ASSLSGTYEQY
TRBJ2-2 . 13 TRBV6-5 ASSLEFGNTGELF
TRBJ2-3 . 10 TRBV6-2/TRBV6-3 ASGQSTDTQY
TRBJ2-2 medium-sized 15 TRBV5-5 ASSPRLAGGHTGELF
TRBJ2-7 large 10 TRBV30 AWSVDRYEQY
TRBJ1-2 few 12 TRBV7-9 ASLGTAANYGYT
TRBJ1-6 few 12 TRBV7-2 ASSLWTDNSPLH
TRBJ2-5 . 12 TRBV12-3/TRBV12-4 ASSLRGGRETQY
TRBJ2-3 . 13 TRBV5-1 ASSLGGVSTDTQY
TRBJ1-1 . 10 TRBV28 AIFDRNTEAF
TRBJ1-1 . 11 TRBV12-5 ASAFQGGAEAF
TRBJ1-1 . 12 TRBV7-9 ASSLGQGNTEAF
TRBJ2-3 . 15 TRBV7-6 ASSLDGTSGYTDTQY
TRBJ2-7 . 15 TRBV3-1 ASSLRQGARVNYEQY
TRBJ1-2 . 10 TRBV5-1 ASSPDTYGYT
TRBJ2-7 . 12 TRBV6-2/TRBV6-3 ASRFDRTLYEQY
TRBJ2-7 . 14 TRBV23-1 ASSQNRDSSSYEQY